The present T cell receptor (beta chain) was sequenced within a study of Ad26.COV2.S vaccination and SARS-CoV-2 variants. Regarding treatment: around 19 received Ad26.COV2.S at low or high dose, single or two shots; several received placebo; per-sample allocation not given. Sampling was performed 63 days after the first vaccine or placebo injection. Only in-frame clones appear in the TCRdb table, and some are missing; sequencing was by immunoSEQ multiplex PCR. Of 240,000 or so clones listed, approximately 87% are singletons. This CDR3 spans 13 amino acids. Per the germline V gene, CDR1 is MNHEY and CDR2 is SVGAGI. V gave up 1 base and J gave up 1 base, with 4 bases separating them. This clone was seen only a few times.

The sequencing used peripheral blood, collected in a trial of Ad26.COV2.S vaccine versus placebo. The rearrangement links TRBV6-5 to TRBJ1-1; D is unresolved. The clonotype comes from a person between 18 and 59 years old who received the Ad26.COV2.S COVID-19 vaccine or a placebo. CDR3 in DNA: TGTGCCAGCAGTTACTATAAGAACACTGAAGCTTTCTTT. It encodes CASSYYKNTEAFF.